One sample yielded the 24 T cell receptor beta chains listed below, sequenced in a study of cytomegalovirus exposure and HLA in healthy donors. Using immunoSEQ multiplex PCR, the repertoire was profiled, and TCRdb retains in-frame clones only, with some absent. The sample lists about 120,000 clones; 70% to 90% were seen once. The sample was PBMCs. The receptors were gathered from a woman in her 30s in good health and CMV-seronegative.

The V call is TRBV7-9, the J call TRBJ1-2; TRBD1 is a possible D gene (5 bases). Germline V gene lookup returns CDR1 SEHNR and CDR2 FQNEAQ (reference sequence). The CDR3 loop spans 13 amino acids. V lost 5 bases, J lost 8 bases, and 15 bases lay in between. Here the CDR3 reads CASSLQENLGYTF. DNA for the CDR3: TGTGCCAGCAGCCTACAGGAGAACTTGGGCTACACCTTC.

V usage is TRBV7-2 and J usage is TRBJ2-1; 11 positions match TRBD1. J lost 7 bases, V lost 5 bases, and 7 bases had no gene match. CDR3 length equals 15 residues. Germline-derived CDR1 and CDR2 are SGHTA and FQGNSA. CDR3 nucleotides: TGTGCCAGCAGCCCCGGGACAGGGGGGGTTAATGAGCAGTTCTTC. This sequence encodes CASSPGTGGVNEQFF.

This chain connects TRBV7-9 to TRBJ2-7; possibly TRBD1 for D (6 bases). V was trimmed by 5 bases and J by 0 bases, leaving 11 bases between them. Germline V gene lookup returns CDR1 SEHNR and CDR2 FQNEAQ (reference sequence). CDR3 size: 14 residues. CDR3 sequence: CASSPWDNSYEQYF. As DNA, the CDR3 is TGTGCCAGCAGCCCTTGGGACAACTCCTACGAGCAGTACTTC.

The CDR3 sequence is CATSREGTGAGANVLTF. CDR3 nucleotides: TGTGCCACCAGCAGAGAGGGGACAGGGGCTGGGGCCAACGTCCTGACTTTC. The chain employs TRBV15 and TRBJ2-6; 10 nucleotides match TRBD1. The CDR3 totals 17 residues. Germline trimming cut 0 bases from V and 2 bases from J; bases unmatched to any gene: 1. Germline-derived CDR1 and CDR2 are LNHNV and YYDKDF (reference sequence).

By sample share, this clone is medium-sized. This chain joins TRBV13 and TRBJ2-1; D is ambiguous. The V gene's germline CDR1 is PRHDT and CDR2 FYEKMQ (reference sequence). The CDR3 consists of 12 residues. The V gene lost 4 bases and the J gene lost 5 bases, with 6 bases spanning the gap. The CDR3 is CASSSQNNEQFF. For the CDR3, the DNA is TGTGCCAGCAGCTCGCAGAACAATGAGCAGTTCTTC. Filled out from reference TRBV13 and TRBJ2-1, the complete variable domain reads AAGVIQSPRHLIKEKRETATLKCYPIPRHDTVYWYQQGPGQDPQFLISFYEKMQSDKGSIPDRFSAQQFSDYHSELNMSSLELGDSALYFCASSSQNNEQFFGPGTRLTVL.

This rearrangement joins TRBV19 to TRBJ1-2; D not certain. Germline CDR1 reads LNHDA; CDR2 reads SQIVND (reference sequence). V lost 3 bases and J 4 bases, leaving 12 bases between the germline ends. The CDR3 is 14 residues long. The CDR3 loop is CASSMERAGYGYTF. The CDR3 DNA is TGTGCCAGTAGTATGGAGAGGGCTGGCTATGGCTACACCTTC.

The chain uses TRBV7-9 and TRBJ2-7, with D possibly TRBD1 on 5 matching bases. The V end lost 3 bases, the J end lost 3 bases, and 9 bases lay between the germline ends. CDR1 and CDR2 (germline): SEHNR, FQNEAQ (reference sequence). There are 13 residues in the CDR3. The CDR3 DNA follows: TGTGCCAGCAGCTTGGACACGATCTACGAGCAGTACTTC. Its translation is CASSLDTIYEQYF.

CDR3 DNA: TGTGCCAGCAATATTCAGGGCTACGAGCAGTACTTC. It yields the protein CASNIQGYEQYF. The V and J genes are TRBV6-5 and TRBJ2-7, with D tentatively TRBD1 (5 bases). V was cut by 7 bases and J by 3 bases, with 10 bases left in between. From germline, CDR1 is MNHEY and CDR2 SVGAGI. The CDR3 has 12 amino acids.

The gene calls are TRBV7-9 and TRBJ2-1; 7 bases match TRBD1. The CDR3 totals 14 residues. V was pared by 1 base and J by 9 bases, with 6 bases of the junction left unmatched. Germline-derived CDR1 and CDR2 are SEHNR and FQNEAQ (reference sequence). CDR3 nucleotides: TGTGCCAGCAGCTTAGGGGACAGATATAGTGAGCAGTTCTTC. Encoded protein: CASSLGDRYSEQFF.

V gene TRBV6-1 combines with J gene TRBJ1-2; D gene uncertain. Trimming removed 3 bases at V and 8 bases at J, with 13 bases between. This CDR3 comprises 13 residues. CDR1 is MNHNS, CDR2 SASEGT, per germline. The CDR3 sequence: CASSDPGTVGYTF. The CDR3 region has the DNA TGTGCCAGCAGTGATCCAGGAACCGTCGGCTACACCTTC.

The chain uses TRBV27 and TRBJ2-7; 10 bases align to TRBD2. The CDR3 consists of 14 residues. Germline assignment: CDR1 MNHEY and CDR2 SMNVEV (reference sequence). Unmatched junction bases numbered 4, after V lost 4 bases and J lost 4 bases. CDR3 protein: CASSSSGGPYEQYF. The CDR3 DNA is TGTGCCAGCAGTTCTAGCGGGGGCCCGTACGAGCAGTACTTC.

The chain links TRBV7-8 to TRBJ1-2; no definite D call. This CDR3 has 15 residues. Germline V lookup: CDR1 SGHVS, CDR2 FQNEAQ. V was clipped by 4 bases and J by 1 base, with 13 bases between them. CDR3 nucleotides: TGTGCCAGCAGCTATCACCGGAGGGTTAACTATGGCTACACCTTC. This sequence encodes CASSYHRRVNYGYTF.

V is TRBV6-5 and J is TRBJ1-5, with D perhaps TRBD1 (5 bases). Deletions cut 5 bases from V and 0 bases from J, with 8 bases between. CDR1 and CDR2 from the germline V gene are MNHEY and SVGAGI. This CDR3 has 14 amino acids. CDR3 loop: CASSRQYSNQPQHF. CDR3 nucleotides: TGTGCCAGCAGTAGACAGTATAGCAATCAGCCCCAGCATTTT.

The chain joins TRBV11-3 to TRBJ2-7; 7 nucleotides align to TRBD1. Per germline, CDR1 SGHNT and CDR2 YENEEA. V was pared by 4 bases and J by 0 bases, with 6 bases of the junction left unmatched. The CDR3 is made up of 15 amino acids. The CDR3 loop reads CASSSVQGPSYEQYF. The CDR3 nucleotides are TGTGCCAGCAGCTCCGTACAGGGGCCCTCCTACGAGCAGTACTTC.

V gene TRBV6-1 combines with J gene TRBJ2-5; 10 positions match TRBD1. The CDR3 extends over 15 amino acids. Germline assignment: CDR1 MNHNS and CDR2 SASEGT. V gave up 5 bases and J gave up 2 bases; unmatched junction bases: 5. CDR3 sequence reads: CASSFRTGGQETQYF. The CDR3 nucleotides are TGTGCCAGCAGTTTCAGGACAGGGGGACAAGAGACCCAGTACTTC.

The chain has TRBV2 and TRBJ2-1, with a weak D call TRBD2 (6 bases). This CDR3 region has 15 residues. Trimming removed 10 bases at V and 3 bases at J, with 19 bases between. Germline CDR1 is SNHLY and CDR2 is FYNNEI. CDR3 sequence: CATGLPKGNYNEQFF. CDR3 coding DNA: TGTGCCACGGGACTCCCGAAGGGAAACTACAATGAGCAGTTCTTC.

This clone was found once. CDR3 in DNA: TGTGCCAGCAGCTTAGTAGGTGGGCGGACAGGGGGAAACATTCAGTACTTC. It is translated as CASSLVGGRTGGNIQYF. The chain recombines TRBV7-9 with TRBJ2-4, with 10 bases aligning to TRBD1. Trimming cost V 1 base and J 6 bases; bases outside gene matches: 9. The CDR3 is made up of 17 amino acids. Germline values: CDR1 SEHNR, CDR2 FQNEAQ (reference sequence). Looking up the rest from reference TRBV7-9 and TRBJ2-4 gives the full variable domain: DTGVSQNPRHKITKRGQNVTFRCDPISEHNRLYWYRQTLGQGPEFLTYFQNEAQLEKSRLLSDRFSAERPKGSFSTLEIQRTEQGDSAMYLCASSLVGGRTGGNIQYFGAGTRLSVL.

The CDR3 reads CASSEDGREGYGYTF. In DNA, the CDR3 is TGTGCCAGCAGTGAAGACGGCAGGGAAGGCTATGGCTACACCTTC. The chain carries TRBV6-1 and TRBJ1-2; D is perhaps TRBD1 (5 bases). V was trimmed by 1 base and J by 4 bases, leaving 13 bases between them. Per germline, CDR1 MNHNS and CDR2 SASEGT. CDR3 length equals 15 residues.

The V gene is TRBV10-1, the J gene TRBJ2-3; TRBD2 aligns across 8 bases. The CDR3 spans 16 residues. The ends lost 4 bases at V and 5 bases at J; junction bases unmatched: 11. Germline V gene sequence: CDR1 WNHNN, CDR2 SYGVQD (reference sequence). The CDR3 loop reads CASSGGRGGKEDTQYF. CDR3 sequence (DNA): TGCGCCAGCAGTGGGGGCCGGGGGGGCAAGGAAGATACGCAGTATTTT.

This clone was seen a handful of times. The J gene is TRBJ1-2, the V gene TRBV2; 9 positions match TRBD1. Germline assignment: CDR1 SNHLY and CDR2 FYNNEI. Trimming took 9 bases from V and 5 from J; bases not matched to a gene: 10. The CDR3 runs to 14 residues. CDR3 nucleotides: TGTGCCAGGGATTGGGGACAGGGAATTTATGGCTACACCTTC. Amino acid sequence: CARDWGQGIYGYTF. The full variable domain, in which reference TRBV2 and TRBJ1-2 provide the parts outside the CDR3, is EPEVTQTPSHQVTQMGQEVILRCVPISNHLYFYWYRQILGQKVEFLVSFYNNEISEKSEIFDDQFSVERPDGSNFTLKIRSTKLEDSAMYFCARDWGQGIYGYTFGSGTRLTVV.

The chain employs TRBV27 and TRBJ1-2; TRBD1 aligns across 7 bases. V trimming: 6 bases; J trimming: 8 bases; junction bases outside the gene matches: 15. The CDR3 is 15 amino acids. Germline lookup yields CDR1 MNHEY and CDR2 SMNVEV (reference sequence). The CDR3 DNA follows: TGTGCCAGCAGCCCACCGAGGGGGCTGCCATCGGGCTACACCTTC. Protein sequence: CASSPPRGLPSGYTF.

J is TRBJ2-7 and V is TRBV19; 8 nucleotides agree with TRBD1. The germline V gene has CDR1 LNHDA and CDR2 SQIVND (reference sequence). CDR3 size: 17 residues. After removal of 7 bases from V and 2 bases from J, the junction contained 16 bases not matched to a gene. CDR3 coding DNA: TGTGCCAGTAAAAAGAGGGACGACAGGGGAAATACCTACGAGCAGTACTTC. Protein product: CASKKRDDRGNTYEQYF.

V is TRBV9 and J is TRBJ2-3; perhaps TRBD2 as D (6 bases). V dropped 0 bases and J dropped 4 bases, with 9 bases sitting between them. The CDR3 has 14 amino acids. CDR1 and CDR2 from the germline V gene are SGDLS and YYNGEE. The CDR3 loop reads CASSVDGGADTQYF. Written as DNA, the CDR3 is TGTGCCAGCAGCGTAGATGGCGGGGCAGATACGCAGTATTTT.

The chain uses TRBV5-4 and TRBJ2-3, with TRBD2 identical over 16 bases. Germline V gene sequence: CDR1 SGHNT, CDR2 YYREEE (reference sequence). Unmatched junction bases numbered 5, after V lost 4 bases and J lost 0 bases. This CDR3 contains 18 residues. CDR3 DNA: TGTGCCAGCAGCCCGGGACTAGCGGGGGGGCGAAGCACAGATACGCAGTATTTT. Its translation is CASSPGLAGGRSTDTQYF.